The rows below give T cell receptor beta chains drawn from one sample of a study of shared clonotypes between healthy human individuals. Clones were sequenced by immunoSEQ multiplex PCR, and TCRdb holds only the in-frame ones, with some missing. The sample contains approximately 500,000 clones, 90% to 96% of which appear only once. The source material was naive CD4+ T cells sorted from blood. These receptors all come from a woman aged 25-40 years in good health. Each CDR3 is given with its conserved first and last residue. A D gene is named only where the DNA matches it firmly. Where a row states a size, it is once, few, many or the class of an expanded clone; other rows omit it.

D gene: NA; J gene: TRBJ2-3; CDR3 length: 12; V gene: TRBV19; clone size: NA; CDR3 protein: CASSTLTGTQYF; CDR3 DNA: TGTGCCAGTAGTACTTTAACGGGTACGCAGTATTTT
D gene: NA; J gene: TRBJ2-5; CDR3 length: 13; V gene: TRBV28; clone size: once; CDR3 protein: CASRLQGQETQYF; CDR3 DNA: TGTGCCAGCAGGCTGCAGGGCCAAGAGACCCAGTACTTC
D gene: NA; J gene: TRBJ2-1; CDR3 length: 15; V gene: TRBV5-1; clone size: NA; CDR3 protein: CASSLRPRSYNEQFF; CDR3 DNA: TGCGCCAGCAGCTTGCGCCCCCGCTCCTACAATGAGCAGTTCTTC
D gene: NA; J gene: TRBJ2-7; CDR3 length: 13; V gene: TRBV5-1; clone size: once; CDR3 protein: CASSPGGGAGQYF; CDR3 DNA: TGCGCCAGCAGCCCTGGGGGAGGTGCCGGGCAGTACTTC
D gene: TRBD1; J gene: TRBJ2-6; CDR3 length: 19; V gene: TRBV9; clone size: NA; CDR3 protein: CASSDGQGPRSSGANVLTF; CDR3 DNA: TGTGCCAGCAGCGACGGACAGGGGCCACGGAGCTCTGGGGCCAACGTCCTGACTTTC
D gene: NA; J gene: TRBJ2-7; CDR3 length: 14; V gene: TRBV7-2; clone size: NA; CDR3 protein: CASSLVGSSYEQYF; CDR3 DNA: TGTGCCAGCAGCTTAGTCGGTAGCTCCTACGAGCAGTACTTC
D gene: TRBD2; J gene: TRBJ2-7; CDR3 length: 13; V gene: TRBV29-1; clone size: once; CDR3 protein: CSVTSDSSYEQYF; CDR3 DNA: TGCAGCGTTACTAGCGATAGCTCCTACGAGCAGTACTTC
D gene: NA; J gene: TRBJ1-4; CDR3 length: 13; V gene: TRBV6-5; clone size: NA; CDR3 protein: CASSWQKGEKLFF; CDR3 DNA: TGTGCCAGCAGTTGGCAGAAGGGTGAAAAACTGTTTTTT
D gene: TRBD1; J gene: TRBJ2-7; CDR3 length: 14; V gene: TRBV11-3; clone size: once; CDR3 protein: CASSSPGQIYEQYF; CDR3 DNA: TGTGCCAGCAGCTCACCGGGACAGATCTACGAGCAGTACTTC
D gene: TRBD2; J gene: TRBJ2-2; CDR3 length: 17; V gene: TRBV19; clone size: NA; CDR3 protein: CASSLGLAGGFTGELFF; CDR3 DNA: TGTGCCAGTAGTTTGGGACTAGCGGGAGGTTTTACCGGGGAGCTGTTTTTT
D gene: NA; J gene: TRBJ2-7; CDR3 length: 16; V gene: TRBV7-8; clone size: NA; CDR3 protein: CASSLQTSPPSYEQYF; CDR3 DNA: TGTGCCAGCAGCTTACAGACGTCTCCGCCTTCCTACGAGCAGTACTTC
D gene: TRBD1; J gene: TRBJ2-7; CDR3 length: 15; V gene: TRBV6-5; clone size: NA; CDR3 protein: CASSRGTGPNYEQYF; CDR3 DNA: TGTGCCAGCAGTCGGGGGACAGGGCCAAACTACGAGCAGTACTTC
D gene: NA; J gene: TRBJ1-3; CDR3 length: 15; V gene: TRBV7-3; clone size: NA; CDR3 protein: CASSLAGDLGNTIYF; CDR3 DNA: TGTGCCAGCAGCTTAGCAGGGGATCTTGGAAACACCATATATTTT
D gene: NA; J gene: TRBJ2-3; CDR3 length: 17; V gene: TRBV6-1; clone size: NA; CDR3 protein: CASSEALAAWDTDTQYF; CDR3 DNA: TGTGCCAGCAGTGAAGCGCTGGCAGCATGGGACACAGATACGCAGTATTTT
D gene: TRBD2; J gene: TRBJ2-7; CDR3 length: 16; V gene: TRBV18; clone size: NA; CDR3 protein: CASSPVLAGGSGEQYF; CDR3 DNA: TGTGCCAGCTCACCCGTTCTAGCGGGAGGGTCGGGCGAGCAGTACTTC
D gene: TRBD1; J gene: TRBJ2-2; CDR3 length: 15; V gene: TRBV2; clone size: NA; CDR3 protein: CASSVQTGWTGELFF; CDR3 DNA: TGTGCCAGCAGTGTGCAGACAGGGTGGACCGGGGAGCTGTTTTTT
D gene: NA; J gene: TRBJ2-3; CDR3 length: 17; V gene: TRBV28; clone size: NA; CDR3 protein: CASSFSGSWASTDTQYF; CDR3 DNA: TGTGCCAGCAGTTTCAGCGGATCCTGGGCGAGCACAGATACGCAGTATTTT
D gene: NA; J gene: TRBJ2-7; CDR3 length: 13; V gene: TRBV28; clone size: once; CDR3 protein: CASRPRPTYEQYF; CDR3 DNA: TGTGCCAGCCGGCCCAGACCTACCTACGAGCAGTACTTC
D gene: TRBD1; J gene: TRBJ2-7; CDR3 length: 15; V gene: TRBV5-5; clone size: NA; CDR3 protein: CASSLSRDREHEQYF; CDR3 DNA: TGTGCCAGCAGCTTAAGCCGGGACAGGGAACACGAGCAGTACTTC
D gene: TRBD2; J gene: TRBJ2-3; CDR3 length: 14; V gene: TRBV5-4; clone size: NA; CDR3 protein: CASTGGTATDTQYF; CDR3 DNA: TGTGCCAGCACGGGAGGGACTGCCACAGATACGCAGTATTTT
D gene: NA; J gene: TRBJ2-7; CDR3 length: 16; V gene: TRBV6-5; clone size: NA; CDR3 protein: CASSYSIGIAKDEQYF; CDR3 DNA: TGTGCCAGCAGTTACTCGATAGGCATCGCGAAGGACGAGCAGTACTTC
D gene: TRBD1; J gene: TRBJ1-4; CDR3 length: 15; V gene: TRBV6-5; clone size: NA; CDR3 protein: CASSLGDRGHEKLFF; CDR3 DNA: TGTGCCAGCAGTCTGGGGGACAGGGGGCATGAAAAACTGTTTTTT
D gene: NA; J gene: TRBJ2-7; CDR3 length: 12; V gene: TRBV7-9; clone size: NA; CDR3 protein: CASSPNPYEQYF; CDR3 DNA: TGTGCCAGCAGCCCAAACCCCTACGAGCAGTACTTC
D gene: TRBD1; J gene: TRBJ1-2; CDR3 length: 16; V gene: TRBV7-2; clone size: NA; CDR3 protein: CASSLEVLDRGHGYTF; CDR3 DNA: TGTGCCAGCAGCTTAGAGGTCCTCGACAGGGGACATGGCTACACCTTC
D gene: TRBD2; J gene: TRBJ2-7; CDR3 length: 19; V gene: TRBV28; clone size: NA; CDR3 protein: CASSSTGLAGAFVPKREYF; CDR3 DNA: TGTGCCAGCAGCTCTACGGGGCTAGCGGGAGCATTTGTACCCAAGCGGGAGTACTTC
D gene: NA; J gene: TRBJ2-1; CDR3 length: 15; V gene: TRBV7-2; clone size: NA; CDR3 protein: CASSLGAGAAFEQFF; CDR3 DNA: TGTGCCAGCAGCTTAGGGGCGGGGGCCGCCTTTGAGCAGTTCTTC
D gene: NA; J gene: TRBJ2-7; CDR3 length: 18; V gene: TRBV4-1; clone size: NA; CDR3 protein: CASSQVAEAEHPRYEQYF; CDR3 DNA: TGCGCCAGCAGCCAAGTAGCTGAAGCGGAGCACCCCCGCTACGAGCAGTACTTC
D gene: NA; J gene: TRBJ1-4; CDR3 length: 14; V gene: TRBV11-2; clone size: NA; CDR3 protein: CASSLTTGRGKLFF; CDR3 DNA: TGTGCCAGCAGCTTAACCACAGGGAGGGGAAAACTGTTTTTT
D gene: TRBD2; J gene: TRBJ2-1; CDR3 length: 17; V gene: TRBV9; clone size: NA; CDR3 protein: CASSAPRLAGLYNEQFF; CDR3 DNA: TGTGCCAGCAGCGCACCTCGACTAGCGGGCCTATACAATGAGCAGTTCTTC
D gene: NA; J gene: TRBJ1-5; CDR3 length: 14; V gene: TRBV5-1; clone size: NA; CDR3 protein: CASSPPPNSQPQHF; CDR3 DNA: TGCGCCAGCAGCCCCCCTCCTAACTCTCAGCCCCAGCATTTT